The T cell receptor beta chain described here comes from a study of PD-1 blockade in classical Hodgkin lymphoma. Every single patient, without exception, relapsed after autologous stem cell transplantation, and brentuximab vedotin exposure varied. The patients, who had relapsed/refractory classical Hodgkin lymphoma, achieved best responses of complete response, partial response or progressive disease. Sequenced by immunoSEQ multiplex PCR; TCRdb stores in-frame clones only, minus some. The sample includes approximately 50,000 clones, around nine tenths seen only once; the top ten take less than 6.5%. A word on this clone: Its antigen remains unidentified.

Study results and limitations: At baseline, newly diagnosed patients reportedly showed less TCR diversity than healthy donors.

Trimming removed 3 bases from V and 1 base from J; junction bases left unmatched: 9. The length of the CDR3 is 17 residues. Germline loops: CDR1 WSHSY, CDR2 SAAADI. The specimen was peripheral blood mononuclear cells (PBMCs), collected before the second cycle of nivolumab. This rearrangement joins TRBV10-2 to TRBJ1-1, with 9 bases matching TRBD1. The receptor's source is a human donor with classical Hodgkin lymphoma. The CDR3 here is CASSDHNRGRGNTEAFF. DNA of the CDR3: TGCGCCAGCAGTGACCACAACAGGGGGCGGGGGAACACTGAAGCTTTCTTT.